Here is one T cell receptor (beta chain) with its context. Its antigen is currently unknown. The junction differs from germline at one of its ends, possibly a read error. The authors amplified TCR beta CDR3 regions from RNA transcripts. RT-PCR was first run with HTBI primers, then multiplex PCR in a second round. TCRdb ran MiXCR on the multiplex PCR reads and lists one entry per CDR3 protein. This table holds about 740,000 distinct CDR3 sequences, 35% to 50% found once. This CDR3 spans 15 amino acids. The germline CDR1 and CDR2 sequences are SGHAT and FQNNGV. This record comes from a study of Graves' ophthalmopathy and Graves' hyperthyroidism. Points from the study as a whole: For predicting ophthalmopathy progression, the model had nearly 71% sensitivity and 72% to 75% specificity.

Sequenced: peripheral blood. The sequence was obtained from an adult man with Graves' ophthalmopathy. The gene calls are TRBV11-2 and TRBJ1-5; 8 nucleotides agree with TRBD1. As DNA, the CDR3 is TGTGCCAGCAGTTTAGGGACAGGCCGAAATCAGCCCCGGCATTTT. Protein sequence: CASSLGTGRNQPRHF.